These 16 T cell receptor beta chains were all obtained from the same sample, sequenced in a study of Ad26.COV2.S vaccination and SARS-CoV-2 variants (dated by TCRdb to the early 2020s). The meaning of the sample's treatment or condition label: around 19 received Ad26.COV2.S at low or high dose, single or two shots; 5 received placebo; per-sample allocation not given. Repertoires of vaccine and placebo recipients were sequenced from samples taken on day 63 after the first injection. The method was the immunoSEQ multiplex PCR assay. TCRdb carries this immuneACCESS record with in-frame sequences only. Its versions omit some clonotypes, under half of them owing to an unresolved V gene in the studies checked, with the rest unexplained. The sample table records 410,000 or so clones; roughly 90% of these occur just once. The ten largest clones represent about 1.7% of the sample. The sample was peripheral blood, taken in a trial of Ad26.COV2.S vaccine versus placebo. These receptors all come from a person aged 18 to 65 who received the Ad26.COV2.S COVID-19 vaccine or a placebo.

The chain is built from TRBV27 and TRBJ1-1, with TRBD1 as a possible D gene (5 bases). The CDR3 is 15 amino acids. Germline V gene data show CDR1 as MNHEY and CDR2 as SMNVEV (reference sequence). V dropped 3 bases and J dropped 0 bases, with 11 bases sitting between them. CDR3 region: CASSLGGTLNTEAFF. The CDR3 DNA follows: TGTGCCAGCAGTTTGGGGGGGACTTTGAACACTGAAGCTTTCTTT.

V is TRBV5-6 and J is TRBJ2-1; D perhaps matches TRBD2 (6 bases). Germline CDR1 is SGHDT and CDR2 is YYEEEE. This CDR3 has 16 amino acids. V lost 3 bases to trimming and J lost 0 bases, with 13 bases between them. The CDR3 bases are TGTGCCAGCAGCTCGTTACGGGGGAGCTCCTACAATGAGCAGTTCTTC. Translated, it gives CASSSLRGSSYNEQFF.

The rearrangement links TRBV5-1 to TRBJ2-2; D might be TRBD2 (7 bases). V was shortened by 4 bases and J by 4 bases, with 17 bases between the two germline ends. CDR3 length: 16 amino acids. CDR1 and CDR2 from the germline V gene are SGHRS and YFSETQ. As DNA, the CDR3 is TGCGCCAGCAGCAGAATGACGGGGGGCCCCACCGGGGAGCTGTTTTTT. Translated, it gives CASSRMTGGPTGELFF.

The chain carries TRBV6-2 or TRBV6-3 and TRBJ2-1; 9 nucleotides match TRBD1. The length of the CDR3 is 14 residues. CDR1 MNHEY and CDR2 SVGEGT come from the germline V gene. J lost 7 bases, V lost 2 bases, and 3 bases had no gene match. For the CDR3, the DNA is TGTGCCAGCAGTTACGGGACAGGGTTGAATGAGCAGTTCTTC. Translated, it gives CASSYGTGLNEQFF.

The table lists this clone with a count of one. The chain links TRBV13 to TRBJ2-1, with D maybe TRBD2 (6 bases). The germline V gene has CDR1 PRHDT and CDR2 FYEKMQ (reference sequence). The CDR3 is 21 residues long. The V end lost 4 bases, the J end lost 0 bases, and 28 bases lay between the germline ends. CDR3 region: CASSSITLQDRERRSYNEQFF. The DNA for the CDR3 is TGTGCCAGCAGCTCTATTACCCTTCAAGACCGGGAGAGACGCTCCTACAATGAGCAGTTCTTC.

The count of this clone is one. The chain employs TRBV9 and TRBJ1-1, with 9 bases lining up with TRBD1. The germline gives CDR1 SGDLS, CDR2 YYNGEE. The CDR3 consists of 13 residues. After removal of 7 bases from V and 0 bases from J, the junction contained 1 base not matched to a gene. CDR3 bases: TGTGCCAGCGGGACAGGGATGAACACTGAAGCTTTCTTT. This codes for CASGTGMNTEAFF.

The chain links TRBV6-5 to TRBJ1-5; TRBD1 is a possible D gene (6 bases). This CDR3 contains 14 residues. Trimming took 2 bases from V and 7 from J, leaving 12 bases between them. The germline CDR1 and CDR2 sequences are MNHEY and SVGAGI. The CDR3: CASSYGRGSQPQHF. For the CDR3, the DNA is TGTGCCAGCAGTTACGGAAGGGGGTCGCAGCCCCAGCATTTT.

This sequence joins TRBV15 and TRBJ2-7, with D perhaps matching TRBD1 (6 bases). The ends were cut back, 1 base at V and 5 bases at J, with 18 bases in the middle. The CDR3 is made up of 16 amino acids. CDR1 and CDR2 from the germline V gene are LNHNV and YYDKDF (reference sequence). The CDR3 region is CATSRAHGQSGDEQYF. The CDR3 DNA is TGTGCCACCAGCAGAGCTCACGGACAGAGTGGGGACGAGCAGTACTTC.

The CDR3 here is CASSAYQETQYF. The CDR3 DNA is TGTGCCAGCAGTGCGTACCAAGAGACCCAGTACTTC. This rearrangement joins TRBV7-2 to TRBJ2-5; D is undetermined. Deletions cut 6 bases from V and 0 bases from J, with 5 bases between. From germline, CDR1 is SGHTA and CDR2 FQGNSA. The CDR3 contains 12 residues.

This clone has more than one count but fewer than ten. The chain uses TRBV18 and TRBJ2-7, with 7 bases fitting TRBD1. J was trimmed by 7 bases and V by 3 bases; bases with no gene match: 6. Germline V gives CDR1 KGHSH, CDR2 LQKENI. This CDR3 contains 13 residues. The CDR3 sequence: CASSPGGRGEQYF. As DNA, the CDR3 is TGTGCCAGCTCACCCGGAGGCAGGGGGGAGCAGTACTTC.

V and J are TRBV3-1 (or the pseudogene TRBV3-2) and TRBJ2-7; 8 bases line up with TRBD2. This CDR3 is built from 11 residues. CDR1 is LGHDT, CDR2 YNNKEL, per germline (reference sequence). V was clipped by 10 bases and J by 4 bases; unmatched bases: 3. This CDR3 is CATGGTYEQYF. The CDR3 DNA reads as TGTGCCACGGGGGGGACATACGAGCAGTACTTC.

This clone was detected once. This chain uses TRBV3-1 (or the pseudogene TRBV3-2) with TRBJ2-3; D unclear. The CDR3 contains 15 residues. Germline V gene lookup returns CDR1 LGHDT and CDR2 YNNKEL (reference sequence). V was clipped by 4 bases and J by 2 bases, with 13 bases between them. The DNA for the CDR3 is TGTGCCAGCAGCCCCGCTCTCTGGGTCACAGATACGCAGTATTTT. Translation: CASSPALWVTDTQYF.

The CDR3 region has the DNA TGTGCCAGCAGACTGGACAGCTCTGGAAACACCATATATTTT. Amino acids: CASRLDSSGNTIYF. The chain recombines TRBV6-5 with TRBJ1-3; perhaps TRBD1 as D (6 bases). Per the germline V gene, CDR1 is MNHEY and CDR2 is SVGAGI. The CDR3 length is 14 residues. The V and J ends lost 6 bases and 0 bases respectively, with 9 bases between them.

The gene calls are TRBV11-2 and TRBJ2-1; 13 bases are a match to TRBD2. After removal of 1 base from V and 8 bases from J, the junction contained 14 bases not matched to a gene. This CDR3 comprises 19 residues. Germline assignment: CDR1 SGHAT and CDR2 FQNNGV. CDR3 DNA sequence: TGTGCCAGCAGCTTAGGCTCACTAGCGGGGGGGAACCGACGCGATGAGCAGTTCTTC. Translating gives CASSLGSLAGGNRRDEQFF.

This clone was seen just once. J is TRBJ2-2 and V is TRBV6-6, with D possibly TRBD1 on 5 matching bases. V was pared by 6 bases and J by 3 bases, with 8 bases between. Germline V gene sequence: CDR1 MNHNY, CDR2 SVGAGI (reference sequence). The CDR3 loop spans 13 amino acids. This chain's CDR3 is CASRDTYTGELFF. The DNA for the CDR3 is TGTGCCAGCAGGGACACCTACACCGGGGAGCTGTTTTTT.

CDR3 bases: TGTGCCAGCAGCCAGGGGTCGGGGGGGACCCAGTACTTC. This sequence encodes CASSQGSGGTQYF. The chain is built from TRBV11-2 and TRBJ2-5; the D gene is possibly TRBD2 (7 bases). The V gene lost 5 bases and the J gene lost 7 bases, with 14 bases spanning the gap. This CDR3 has 13 residues. Germline V gene lookup returns CDR1 SGHAT and CDR2 FQNNGV.